This TCR beta chain was captured in a study of vaccination effects on CD4 cells after COVID-19. Looking at the study overall: Post-vaccine specimens arrived a median 72 days past the second dose.

Worth noting for this clone: The antigen is not known.

Prior to sequencing, the ViraFEST assay stimulated PBMC with viral peptide pools, which expanded the antigen-specific CD4+ T cells. Cells that had been cultured for 9 to 10 days were the source of isolated CD4+ T cells. Each person got two doses of an mRNA SARS-CoV-2 vaccine, BNT162b2 or mRNA-1273. Vaccinees lacked prior SARS-CoV-2 infection and tested negative for nucleocapsid antibodies. The culture medium for around 2 million PBMC per well included 10 IU/ml IL-2 and about 9.1 ug/ml peptides. Half of the medium was exchanged for IL-2 medium on both days 3 and 7. Method: immunoSEQ multiplex PCR; TCRdb's copy keeps in-frame clones and lacks some. The sample contains under 35,000 clones, 55% to 75% of which appear only once. The source was CD4+ T cells from PBMCs cultured with HCoV-NL63 spike peptides, collected after COVID-19 vaccination. The clonotype comes from a human donor who received a COVID-19 vaccine.

The CDR3 DNA sequence: TGTGCCAGCAGTTATCAGGGAAGGAGGTCTGAAGCTTTCTTT. Its protein is CASSYQGRRSEAFF. The chain recombines TRBV6-2 or TRBV6-3 with TRBJ1-1, with D maybe TRBD1 (5 bases). This CDR3 contains 14 residues. V was clipped by 3 bases and J by 6 bases, with 14 bases between them. In germline, CDR1 is MNHEY, CDR2 SVGEGT.